There are many counts of the clone carrying this T cell receptor beta chain. This sample is part of a study of T cells after posttransplantation cyclophosphamide. A marrow graft followed busulfan-fludarabine conditioning, with cyclophosphamide on days +3 and +4. CDR1 is SGHRS and CDR2 is YFSETQ in the germline V gene. J gave up 4 bases and V 3 bases, and 5 bases lay outside the gene matches. CDR3 length: 14 amino acids. TCRdb keeps only in-frame clones here, not all; method: immunoSEQ multiplex PCR. The profile covers about 10,000 clones, none occurring a single time. The chain links TRBV5-1 to TRBJ2-5; TRBD1 aligns across 8 bases. The sequence was obtained from a female patient in her thirties or forties who received an allogeneic stem cell transplant from a related donor, was CMV-positive, and had no GVHD. Some of these T cells may belong to the graft donor. This specimen was PBMCs, taken after allogeneic stem cell transplant with posttransplant cyclophosphamide. CDR3 amino acids: CASSSGQGGETQYF. In DNA, the CDR3 is TGCGCCAGCAGCTCCGGACAGGGAGGAGAGACCCAGTACTTC.